This TCR beta chain comes out of a study of PD-L1 blockade in urothelial cancer. Study context: Most patients, about 85% of the roughly 30, were males with bladder-origin cancer. Across blood samples, T cells had a median count of approximately 130,000. Study-wide findings and caveats: Clonality of blood TCR below the median before treatment predicted better survival. Durable benefit was linked to greater 3-week expansion of tumor-associated blood clones.

As for time point: pretreatment peripheral blood. Method: immunoSEQ multiplex PCR; TCRdb's copy keeps in-frame clones and lacks some. This sample has roughly 87,000 clones, with roughly 90% found just once. The V end was cut by 0 bases, the J end by 4 bases, with 13 bases between. The CDR3 totals 17 residues. The germline gives CDR1 MGHRA, CDR2 YSYEKL. Remarks on this clone: No antigen is known for it.

Material: PBMCs, obtained around atezolizumab (anti-PD-L1) treatment. The sequence was collected from a woman older than 75 with urothelial cancer. The V gene is TRBV4-1, the J gene TRBJ2-6, with a tentative D call TRBD1 (6 bases). CDR3 region: CASSQEGLGAGANVLTF. DNA for the CDR3: TGCGCCAGCAGCCAAGAAGGACTGGGGGCCGGGGCCAACGTCCTGACTTTC.